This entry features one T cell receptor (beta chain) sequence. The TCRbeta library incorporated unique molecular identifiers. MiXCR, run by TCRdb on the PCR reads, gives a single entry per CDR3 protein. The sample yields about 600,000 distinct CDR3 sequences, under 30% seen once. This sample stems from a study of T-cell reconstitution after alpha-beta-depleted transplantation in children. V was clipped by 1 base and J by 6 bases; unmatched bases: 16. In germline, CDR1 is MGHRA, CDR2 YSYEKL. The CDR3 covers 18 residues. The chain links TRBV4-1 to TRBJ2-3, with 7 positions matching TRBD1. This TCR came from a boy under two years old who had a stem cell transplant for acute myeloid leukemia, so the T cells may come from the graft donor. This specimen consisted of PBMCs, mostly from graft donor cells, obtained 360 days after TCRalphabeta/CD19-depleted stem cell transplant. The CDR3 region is CASSQVTDRVSRRDTQYF. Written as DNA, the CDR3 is TGCGCCAGCAGCCAAGTTACCGACAGGGTTTCAAGGAGGGATACGCAGTATTTT.